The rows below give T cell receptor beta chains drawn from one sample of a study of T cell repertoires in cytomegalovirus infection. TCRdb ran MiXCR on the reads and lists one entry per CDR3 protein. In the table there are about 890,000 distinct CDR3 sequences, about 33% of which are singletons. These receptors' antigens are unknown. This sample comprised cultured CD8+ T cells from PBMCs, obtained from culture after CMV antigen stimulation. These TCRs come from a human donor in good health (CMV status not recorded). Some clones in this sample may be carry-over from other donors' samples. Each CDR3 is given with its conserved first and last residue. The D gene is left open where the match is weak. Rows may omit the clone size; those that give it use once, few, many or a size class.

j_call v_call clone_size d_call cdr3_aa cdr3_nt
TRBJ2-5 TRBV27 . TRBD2 CASSYLAGGPGETQYF TGTGCCAGCAGTTATCTAGCGGGGGGCCCTGGGGAGACCCAGTACTTC
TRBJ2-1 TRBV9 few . CASSVEGEQFF TGTGCCAGCAGCGTAGAGGGTGAGCAGTTCTTC
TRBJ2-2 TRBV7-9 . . CASSPPRSGAWSTGELFF TGTGCCAGCAGCCCCCCCCGCTCGGGGGCCTGGTCGACCGGGGAGCTGTTTTTT
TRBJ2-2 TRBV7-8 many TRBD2 CASSRGGATGELFF TGTGCCAGCAGCCGCGGGGGAGCCACCGGGGAGCTGTTTTTT
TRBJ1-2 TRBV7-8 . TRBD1 CAQGGGVNYGYTF TGTGCCCAGGGGGGAGGTGTGAACTATGGCTACACCTTC
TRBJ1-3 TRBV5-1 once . CASSTNTVSGNTRYF TGCGCCAGCAGCACGAACACGGTATCTGGAAACACCAGATATTTT
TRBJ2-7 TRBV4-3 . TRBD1 CASSPQGVGSYEQYF TGCGCCAGCAGCCCCCAGGGGGTGGGGTCGTACGAGCAGTACTTC
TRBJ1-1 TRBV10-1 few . CASSGPPGIEAFF TGCGCCAGCAGTGGACCTCCGGGGATTGAAGCTTTCTTT
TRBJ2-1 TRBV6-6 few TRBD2 CASSYLGSGANNEQFF TGTGCCAGCAGTTACCTCGGTAGCGGGGCTAACAATGAGCAGTTCTTC
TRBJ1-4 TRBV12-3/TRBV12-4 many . CASSHNEKLFF TGTGCCAGCAGTCACAATGAAAAACTGTTTTTT
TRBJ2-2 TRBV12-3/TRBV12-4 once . CASSLGGLVTGELFF TGTGCCAGCAGTTTGGGGGGGCTTGTCACCGGGGAGCTGTTTTTT
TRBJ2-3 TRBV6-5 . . CASREQTGDSTDTQYF TGTGCCAGCAGGGAACAGACGGGGGATAGCACAGATACGCAGTATTTT
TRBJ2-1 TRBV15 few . CATSNGGLSYNEQFF TGTGCCACCAGCAACGGGGGGCTCTCCTACAATGAGCAGTTCTTC
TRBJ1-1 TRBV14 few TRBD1 CASSQSDRDTEAFF TGTGCCAGCAGCCAGAGTGACAGGGACACTGAAGCTTTCTTT
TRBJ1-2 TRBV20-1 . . CSARDRRGYTF TGCAGTGCTAGAGATCGGAGAGGCTACACCTTC
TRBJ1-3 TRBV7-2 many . CASSLGGAVTGNTIYF TGTGCCAGCAGCTTAGGGGGGGCCGTTACTGGAAACACCATATATTTT
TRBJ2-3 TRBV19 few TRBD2 CASSPLTGGADTQYF TGTGCCAGTAGTCCCCTTACGGGGGGGGCAGATACGCAGTATTTT
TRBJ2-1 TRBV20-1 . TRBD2 CSAPVAGGSYNEQFF TGCAGTGCCCCTGTAGCGGGGGGTTCCTACAATGAGCAGTTCTTC
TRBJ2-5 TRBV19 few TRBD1 CASSPETGDETQYF TGTGCCAGTAGTCCCGAGACAGGGGACGAGACCCAGTACTTC
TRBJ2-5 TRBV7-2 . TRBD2 CASSLDGLAGLGETQYF TGTGCCAGCAGCTTAGACGGGTTAGCGGGGTTGGGAGAGACCCAGTACTTC
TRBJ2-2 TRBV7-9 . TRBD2 CASSPRGRGGAGELFF TGTGCCAGCAGCCCCAGAGGGCGGGGGGGCGCCGGGGAGCTGTTTTTT
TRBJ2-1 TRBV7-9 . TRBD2 CASSSYGGVNNEQFF TGTGCCAGCAGCTCATACGGGGGGGTAAACAATGAGCAGTTCTTC
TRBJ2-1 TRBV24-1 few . CATSGPGSYNEQFF TGTGCCACCAGTGGACCAGGCTCCTACAATGAGCAGTTCTTC
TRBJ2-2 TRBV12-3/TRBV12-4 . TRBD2 CASSLGRGFTGELFF TGTGCCAGCAGTTTAGGGCGGGGGTTCACCGGGGAGCTGTTTTTT
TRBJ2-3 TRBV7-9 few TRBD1 CASSSQGARSTDTQYF TGTGCCAGCAGCTCGCAGGGGGCTCGGAGCACAGATACGCAGTATTTT
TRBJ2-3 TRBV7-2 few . CASSLTGPGSDTQYF TGTGCCAGCAGCTTAACAGGGCCGGGGTCAGATACGCAGTATTTT
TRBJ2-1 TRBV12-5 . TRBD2 CASGFSSGGPPLSREQFF TGTGCTAGTGGTTTTAGCAGCGGGGGGCCCCCACTGTCAAGGGAGCAGTTCTTC
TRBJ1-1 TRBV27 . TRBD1 CASSLWDRDAEAFF TGTGCCAGCAGTTTATGGGACAGGGATGCTGAAGCTTTCTTT
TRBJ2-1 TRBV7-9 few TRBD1 CASSPGQGPTYNEQFF TGTGCCAGCAGCCCGGGACAGGGGCCCACCTACAATGAGCAGTTCTTC
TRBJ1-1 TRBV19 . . CASSPGAPSNTEAFF TGTGCCAGTAGTCCCGGGGCTCCTTCGAACACTGAAGCTTTCTTT
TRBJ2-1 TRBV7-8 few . CASSPGHHNEQFF TGTGCCAGCAGCCCCGGACATCACAATGAGCAGTTCTTC
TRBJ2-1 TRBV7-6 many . CASSLLVGLTYNEQFF TGTGCCAGCAGCCTCCTAGTAGGCTTAACCTACAATGAGCAGTTCTTC
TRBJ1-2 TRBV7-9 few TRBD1 CASSLAPTGGNGYTF TGTGCCAGCAGCTTAGCCCCGACAGGGGGTAATGGCTACACCTTC
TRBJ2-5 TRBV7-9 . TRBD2 CASSSWRVAGYQETQYF TGTGCCAGCAGCTCCTGGAGGGTAGCGGGTTACCAAGAGACCCAGTACTTC
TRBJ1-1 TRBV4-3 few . CASSQDRGRMNTEAFF TGCGCCAGCAGCCAAGATCGGGGCAGGATGAACACTGAAGCTTTCTTT
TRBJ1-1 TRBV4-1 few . CASSQEESGNTEAFF TGCGCCAGCAGCCAAGAGGAGTCAGGGAATACTGAAGCTTTCTTT
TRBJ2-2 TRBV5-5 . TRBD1 CASSSPGGVNTGELFF TGTGCCAGCAGCTCCCCAGGGGGCGTGAACACCGGGGAGCTGTTTTTT
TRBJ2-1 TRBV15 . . CATSRELIQQESSYNEQFF TGTGCCACCAGCAGGGAGTTAATTCAACAGGAGAGCTCCTACAATGAGCAGTTCTTC
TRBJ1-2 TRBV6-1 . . CANSGPLSNRVAGYTF TGTGCCAACAGTGGGCCGCTTTCTAACAGGGTCGCGGGCTACACCTTC
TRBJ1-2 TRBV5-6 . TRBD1 CASSGRDRVWGYTF TGTGCCAGCAGCGGACGGGACAGGGTGTGGGGCTACACCTTC
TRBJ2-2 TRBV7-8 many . CASRSPGELFF TGTGCCAGCAGGTCCCCCGGGGAGCTGTTTTTT
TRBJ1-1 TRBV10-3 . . CAISESGTPMNTEAFF TGTGCCATCAGTGAGTCAGGGACACCTATGAACACTGAAGCTTTCTTT
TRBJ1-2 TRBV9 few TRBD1 CASSVRDRANYGYTF TGTGCCAGCAGCGTGCGGGACAGGGCTAACTATGGCTACACCTTC
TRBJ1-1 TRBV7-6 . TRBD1 CASSPWTGEGVAEAFF TGTGCCAGCAGCCCCTGGACAGGGGAGGGAGTCGCTGAAGCTTTCTTT
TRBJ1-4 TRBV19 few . CASRRSIRRSTTNEKLFF TGTGCCAGTAGACGTTCCATCCGCAGATCAACAACTAATGAAAAACTGTTTTTT
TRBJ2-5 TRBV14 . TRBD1 CASSRLPGQGLTQYF TGTGCCAGCAGCCGCCTCCCGGGACAGGGCCTGACCCAGTACTTC
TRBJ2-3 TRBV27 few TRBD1 CASSLTGTATDTQYF TGTGCCAGCAGTTTAACCGGGACAGCTACAGATACGCAGTATTTT
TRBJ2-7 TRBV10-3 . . CDITSKTSPYEQYF TGTGACATCACCAGTAAAACTAGTCCCTACGAGCAGTACTTC